The TCR beta chain described here comes from a study of OX40 agonist ivuxolimab in advanced cancers. Study background: Among those treated, three patients had partial responses, one with hepatocellular carcinoma and two with cutaneous melanoma.

TCRdb's table, derived via immunoSEQ multiplex PCR, lists solely in-frame clones and lacks some. The profile shows about 64,000 clones, approximately 84% of them singletons. The sequence was obtained from an adult with an advanced solid tumor such as melanoma, head and neck, liver or kidney cancer. The source material was CD4+ or CD8+ T cells sorted from blood, sampled in a trial of the OX40 agonist ivuxolimab.

The DNA for the CDR3 is TGCGCCAGCAGCCAGGGGGGACAGGGGGCAGCTAAGGGGAGGTCCGGGGAGCTGTTTTTT. It codes for CASSQGGQGAAKGRSGELFF. The chain links TRBV4-1 to TRBJ2-2, with TRBD1 identical over 12 bases. Losses at the gene ends were 3 bases for V and 6 bases for J; bases not matched to a gene: 17. This CDR3 contains 20 residues. Germline loops: CDR1 MGHRA, CDR2 YSYEKL.